This entry lists 32 T cell receptor beta chains sequenced from one sample in a study of blood T cells in healthy people across ages. It was with a sample-barcoded 5' primer and a J-beta primer mix that a second PCR of roughly 7 to 11 cycles was run. TCRdb recomputed calls from the 5' RACE reads with MiXCR, one row per CDR3 protein. The sample records 700,000 to 950,000 distinct CDR3 sequences, more than 40% being singletons. The sequenced sample consisted of blood. The source is a woman aged 55-69 years in good health.

This chain uses TRBV7-2 with TRBJ2-5; D is uncertain. The CDR3 totals 12 residues. With 4 bases removed from V and 5 bases from J, the gap between germline ends came to 8 bases. From germline, CDR1 is SGHTA and CDR2 FQGNSA. The CDR3 loop reads CASSSQSETQYF. The CDR3 DNA is TGTGCCAGCAGCTCCCAAAGTGAGACCCAGTACTTC.

This chain connects TRBV12-3 or TRBV12-4 to TRBJ1-2; D is possibly TRBD1 (6 bases). The CDR3 is made up of 13 amino acids. Deletions cut 6 bases from V and 6 bases from J, with 14 bases between. CDR3 nucleotide sequence: TGTGCCAGCAGCTTCGCGGGGGCGGATGGCTACACCTTC. As protein: CASSFAGADGYTF.

The chain links TRBV6-2 or TRBV6-3 to TRBJ1-1; D gene unclear. The CDR3 length is 13 residues. V was cut by 5 bases and J by 6 bases, with 13 bases left in between. Germline CDR1 reads MNHEY; CDR2 reads SVGEGT. The CDR3 region is CASSDRRAAEAFF. The CDR3 nucleotides are TGTGCCAGCAGTGACCGGCGCGCAGCTGAAGCTTTCTTT.

This clonotype was seen ten or more times. The chain is built from TRBV6-1 and TRBJ2-7; 9 bases map to TRBD1. The germline gives CDR1 MNHNS, CDR2 SASEGT. After removal of 6 bases from V and 3 bases from J, the junction contained 6 bases not matched to a gene. The CDR3 sequence is 14 residues long. CDR3 sequence: CASREPGQGYEQYF. The CDR3, as DNA: TGTGCCAGCAGGGAACCGGGACAGGGCTACGAGCAGTACTTC.

This chain connects TRBV7-2 to TRBJ2-1; TRBD1 matches at 8 bases. Germline CDR1 SGHTA, CDR2 FQGNSA. The CDR3 has 14 residues. V trimming: 5 bases; J trimming: 8 bases; junction bases outside the gene matches: 8. DNA for the CDR3: TGTGCCAGCAGCCTCAGACAGGGACAGGATGAGCAGTTCTTC. Translating gives CASSLRQGQDEQFF.

The table lists this clonotype with many counts. This rearrangement joins TRBV5-1 to TRBJ2-1; 11 positions match TRBD1. The CDR3 covers 14 residues. V gave up 3 bases and J gave up 6 bases; unmatched junction bases: 2. CDR1 is SGHRS, CDR2 YFSETQ, per germline. The CDR3 DNA sequence: TGCGCCAGCAGCTGGGGACAGGGGGGCAATGAGCAGTTCTTC. Translation: CASSWGQGGNEQFF.

The chain has TRBV4-3 and TRBJ1-2; D is perhaps TRBD1 (5 bases). The CDR3 runs 17 residues. Germline V CDR1 and CDR2: LGHNA, YSLEER. Trimming removed 4 bases at V and 5 bases at J, with 23 bases between. The CDR3 region is CASSPDPETAIVYGYTF. The CDR3 DNA reads as TGCGCCAGCAGCCCCGATCCCGAGACAGCTATTGTTTATGGCTACACCTTC.

The chain uses TRBV7-3 and TRBJ1-5; 7 nucleotides line up with TRBD1. The CDR3 is 19 amino acids. Germline CDR1 SGHTA, CDR2 FQGTGA. J lost 6 bases, V lost 6 bases, and 23 bases had no gene match. The CDR3 loop reads CASSFEGLPTGRGFQPQHF. Here the CDR3 DNA reads TGTGCCAGCAGTTTTGAGGGCCTCCCGACAGGGAGGGGTTTTCAGCCCCAGCATTTT. The full variable domain, in which reference TRBV7-3 and TRBJ1-5 provide the parts outside the CDR3, is GAGVSQTPSNKVTEKGKYVELRCDPISGHTALYWYRQSLGQGPEFLIYFQGTGAADDSGLPNDRFFAVRPEGSVSTLKIQRTERGDSAVYLCASSFEGLPTGRGFQPQHFGDGTRLSIL.

There are a few counts of this clonotype. This chain links TRBV7-2 with TRBJ2-5; D perhaps matches TRBD1 (6 bases). The CDR3 consists of 14 residues. Germline CDR1 SGHTA, CDR2 FQGNSA. V lost 5 bases, J lost 2 bases, and 12 bases lay in between. CDR3 in amino acids: CASSVGGSQETQYF. CDR3 coding DNA: TGTGCCAGCAGCGTAGGGGGTTCACAAGAGACCCAGTACTTC. The full variable domain, in which reference TRBV7-2 and TRBJ2-5 provide the parts outside the CDR3, is GAGVSQSPSNKVTEKGKDVELRCDPISGHTALYWYRQSLGQGLEFLIYFQGNSAPDKSGLPSDRFSAERTGGSVSTLTIQRTQQEDSAVYLCASSVGGSQETQYFGPGTRLLVL.

The sample holds many counts of this clonotype. The V and J genes are TRBV5-1 and TRBJ2-4; maybe TRBD1 (5 bases). The length of the CDR3 is 13 residues. Trimming took off 0 bases at V and 5 bases at J, with 6 bases between the two ends. CDR1 and CDR2 (germline): SGHRS, YFSETQ. For the CDR3, the DNA is TGCGCCAGCAGCTTGGGGGGCGAAAACATTCAGTACTTC. Its protein product is CASSLGGENIQYF.

CDR3 in amino acids: CSATKAGAGEWQQFF. The CDR3 DNA reads as TGCAGTGCTACTAAAGCGGGGGCGGGGGAATGGCAGCAGTTCTTC. This chain uses TRBV20-1 with TRBJ2-1, with 8 bases lining up with TRBD2. The CDR3 is 15 amino acids. CDR1 and CDR2 from the germline V gene are DFQATT and SNEGSKA (reference sequence). The trim removed 4 bases at V and 11 bases at J, leaving 16 bases unmatched.

This clonotype was seen a handful of times. The V call is TRBV20-1, the J call TRBJ1-2; no firm D call. The CDR3 sequence is 13 residues long. Germline values: CDR1 DFQATT, CDR2 SNEGSKA (reference sequence). The ends were cut back, 0 bases at V and 4 bases at J, with 9 bases in the middle. CDR3 residues: CSARDIVGYGYTF. DNA of the CDR3: TGCAGTGCTAGAGATATAGTGGGCTATGGCTACACCTTC.

This clonotype was observed a handful of times. The chain joins TRBV12-3 or TRBV12-4 to TRBJ2-7; a possible D gene is TRBD2 (6 bases). The V and J ends lost 1 base and 4 bases respectively, with 14 bases between them. The CDR3 totals 15 residues. Here the CDR3 DNA reads TGTGCCAGCAGTTTAGGACTAGTCGCGGGATACGAGCAGTACTTC. Its translation is CASSLGLVAGYEQYF.

The chain joins TRBV20-1 to TRBJ2-1, with 8 bases lining up with TRBD2. Germline V CDR1 and CDR2: DFQATT, SNEGSKA (reference sequence). There are 15 residues in the CDR3. The J segment lost 3 bases and the V segment lost 1 base, leaving 5 bases of the junction unmatched. The CDR3 DNA sequence: TGCAGTGCTAGAGTACTAGCGGACTTCTACAATGAGCAGTTCTTC. Protein: CSARVLADFYNEQFF.

The rearrangement uses TRBV28 and TRBJ2-5, with TRBD2 matching 7 bases. The germline CDR1 and CDR2 sequences are MDHEN and SYDVKM. The CDR3 extends over 16 amino acids. The J segment lost 11 bases and the V segment lost 8 bases, leaving 23 bases of the junction unmatched. The CDR3 DNA reads TGTGCCAGCCAGGGAAGCGGGGAACCTAAAGACAATGAGCAGTACTTC. It encodes CASQGSGEPKDNEQYF.

This clonotype has just a few counts. The chain joins TRBV11-2 to TRBJ2-1; TRBD2 matches at 8 bases. CDR3 size: 14 residues. Looked up from germline, CDR1 is SGHAT and CDR2 is FQNNGV. Germline trimming cut 7 bases from V and 2 bases from J; bases unmatched to any gene: 4. As DNA, the CDR3 is TGTGCCAGCACGGATAGCGGGACCTACAATGAGCAGTTCTTC. This gives the protein CASTDSGTYNEQFF. The whole variable domain, remainder taken from reference TRBV11-2 and TRBJ2-1, is EAGVAQSPRYKIIEKRQSVAFWCNPISGHATLYWYQQILGQGPKLLIQFQNNGVVDDSQLPKDRFSAERLKGVDSTLKIQPAKLEDSAVYLCASTDSGTYNEQFFGPGTRLTVL.

CDR3 protein: CASSAGTGSLIEQFF. CDR3 bases: TGTGCCAGCAGCGCCGGGACAGGTTCACTCATTGAGCAGTTCTTC. The J gene is TRBJ2-1, the V gene TRBV28; TRBD1 matches at 8 bases. Germline CDR1 MDHEN, CDR2 SYDVKM. V lost 6 bases, J lost 9 bases, and 13 bases stayed unmatched. This CDR3 contains 15 residues.

CDR3 region: CSAPTSGVRIYEQYF. The DNA for the CDR3 is TGCAGTGCTCCGACTAGCGGGGTTCGGATTTACGAGCAGTACTTC. The gene calls are TRBV20-1 and TRBJ2-7; 11 bases agree with TRBD2. The CDR3 has 15 residues. Germline assignment: CDR1 DFQATT and CDR2 SNEGSKA (reference sequence). V was clipped by 5 bases and J by 4 bases; unmatched bases: 10.

This chain uses TRBV9 with TRBJ1-1; 7 bases fit TRBD1. The germline CDR1 and CDR2 sequences are SGDLS and YYNGEE. The V and J ends lost 2 bases and 5 bases, in that order; junction bases with no gene match: 6. This CDR3 is 14 amino acids long. The CDR3 DNA sequence: TGTGCCAGCAGCGTGCAAGAGGGGGCGACTGAAGCTTTCTTT. This translates into CASSVQEGATEAFF.

The chain has TRBV4-1 and TRBJ2-1; D possibly uses TRBD1 or TRBD2 (6 bases each). V was cut by 3 bases and J by 8 bases, with 11 bases left in between. Germline lookup yields CDR1 MGHRA and CDR2 YSYEKL. This CDR3 is built from 13 residues. CDR3: CASSQEGGDEQFF. The CDR3 nucleotides read TGCGCCAGCAGCCAGGAGGGGGGCGATGAGCAGTTCTTC.

This chain uses TRBV5-5 with TRBJ2-7, with TRBD2 matching over 13 bases. The CDR3 totals 16 residues. Germline trimming cut 7 bases from V and 3 bases from J; bases unmatched to any gene: 10. Germline CDR1 reads SGHKS; CDR2 reads YYEKEE (reference sequence). DNA for the CDR3: TGTGCCAGCTCTGGACTAGCGGGAGAAATCGGCTACGAGCAGTACTTC. Protein product: CASSGLAGEIGYEQYF.

J is TRBJ2-7 and V is TRBV24-1; TRBD1 matches 8 bases. Matching the DNA end better, TRBJ2-5 makes the J call doubtful. The CDR3 contains 16 residues. Germline assignment: CDR1 KGHDR and CDR2 SFDVKD. The CDR3 loop reads CATSDFGTGKEETQYF. The CDR3 DNA follows: TGTGCCACCAGTGATTTTGGGACAGGCAAAGAAGAGACCCAGTACTTC.

The chain joins TRBV11-3 to TRBJ2-3; 11 nucleotides align to TRBD1. CDR1 and CDR2 from the germline V gene are SGHNT and YENEEA. This CDR3 region has 17 residues. Trimming at V came to 4 bases and at J to 2 bases, leaving 8 bases not matched to a gene. The chain's CDR3 is CASSSAQDRGLTDTQYF. CDR3 DNA sequence: TGTGCCAGCAGCTCTGCCCAGGACAGGGGGCTCACAGATACGCAGTATTTT.

This clonotype was seen a single time. The V and J genes are TRBV7-3 and TRBJ2-2; D call uncertain. Germline loops: CDR1 SGHTA, CDR2 FQGTGA. The CDR3 extends over 14 amino acids. Trimming removed 5 bases at V and 5 bases at J, with 12 bases between. The chain's CDR3 is CASSPTTATGELFF. The DNA for the CDR3 is TGTGCCAGCAGCCCCACTACAGCTACCGGGGAGCTGTTTTTT.

The rearrangement joins TRBV29-1 to TRBJ1-1; D remains unclear. This CDR3 is built from 11 residues. Trimming took 8 bases from V and 1 from J, leaving 8 bases between them. The germline gives CDR1 SQVTM, CDR2 ANQGSEA. CDR3 amino acids: CSITENTEAFF. The CDR3 region has the DNA TGCAGCATAACGGAGAACACTGAAGCTTTCTTT. Complete variable domain (other parts from reference TRBV29-1 and TRBJ1-1): SAVISQKPSRDICQRGTSLTIQCQVDSQVTMMFWYRQQPGQSLTLIATANQGSEATYESGFVIDKFPISRPNLTFSTLTVSNMSPEDSSIYLCSITENTEAFFGQGTRLTVV.

This clonotype turned up a few times. For the CDR3, the DNA is TGCAGTGCTCTTAGAGGCGATACGCAGTATTTT. It codes for CSALRGDTQYF. This rearrangement joins TRBV20-1 to TRBJ2-3, with D unclear. The CDR3 spans 11 residues. V was pared by 5 bases and J by 6 bases, with 9 bases between. Looked up from germline, CDR1 is DFQATT and CDR2 is SNEGSKA (reference sequence).

This clonotype was found a few times. The rearrangement joins TRBV7-8 to TRBJ1-2; D is ambiguous. The V and J ends lost 5 bases and 0 bases respectively, with 10 bases between them. In germline, CDR1 is SGHVS, CDR2 FQNEAQ. The CDR3 covers 14 residues. CDR3: CASSGQYTNYGYTF. CDR3 bases: TGTGCCAGCAGCGGGCAATACACTAACTATGGCTACACCTTC.

This clonotype has a count of ten or more. CDR3 loop: CASSPRSSGAQETQYF. CDR3 DNA: TGTGCCAGCAGCCCGCGGAGCTCGGGGGCGCAAGAGACCCAGTACTTC. The chain carries TRBV9 and TRBJ2-5; D possibly matches TRBD1 or TRBD2 (6 bases each). CDR3 length equals 16 residues. V gave up 4 bases and J gave up 2 bases, with 18 bases separating them. Looked up from germline, CDR1 is SGDLS and CDR2 is YYNGEE. Together with reference TRBV9 and TRBJ2-5, the CDR3 gives the full variable domain: DSGVTQTPKHLITATGQRVTLRCSPRSGDLSVYWYQQSLDQGLQFLIQYYNGEERAKGNILERFSAQQFPDLHSELNLSSLELGDSALYFCASSPRSSGAQETQYFGPGTRLLVL.

The V and J genes are TRBV20-1 and TRBJ2-1, with TRBD2 matching over 10 bases. Germline assignment: CDR1 DFQATT and CDR2 SNEGSKA (reference sequence). Trimming cost V 6 bases and J 9 bases; bases outside gene matches: 11. The CDR3 is made up of 14 amino acids. The CDR3 protein is CSARLSGRASEQFF. The CDR3 coding sequence is TGCAGTGCCCGGTTGAGCGGGAGGGCCAGTGAGCAGTTCTTC.

This clonotype was counted ten times or more. The chain employs TRBV7-2 and TRBJ2-5; no clear D gene. Germline CDR1 is SGHTA and CDR2 is FQGNSA. V lost 5 bases, J lost 5 bases, and 9 bases lay in between. The CDR3 consists of 12 residues. The chain's CDR3 is CASSRPLETQYF. CDR3 bases: TGTGCCAGCAGCCGACCCCTGGAGACCCAGTACTTC. Full variable domain (rest looked up from reference TRBV7-2 and TRBJ2-5): GAGVSQSPSNKVTEKGKDVELRCDPISGHTALYWYRQSLGQGLEFLIYFQGNSAPDKSGLPSDRFSAERTGGSVSTLTIQRTQQEDSAVYLCASSRPLETQYFGPGTRLLVL.

The chain has TRBV5-1 and TRBJ2-5, with a tentative D call TRBD2 (5 bases). Looked up from germline, CDR1 is SGHRS and CDR2 is YFSETQ. This CDR3 is 14 amino acids long. Trimming left V 1 base short and J 3 bases short, with 10 bases between. This CDR3 is CASSLQSGEETQYF. The CDR3 DNA is TGCGCCAGCAGCTTGCAAAGCGGTGAAGAGACCCAGTACTTC.

This chain links TRBV20-1 with TRBJ2-7; 12 nucleotides match TRBD1. The germline V gene has CDR1 DFQATT and CDR2 SNEGSKA (reference sequence). Trimming took 2 bases from V and 4 from J; bases not matched to a gene: 6. The CDR3 is made up of 15 amino acids. CDR3 loop: CSARSGTGGMYEQYF. The CDR3 region has the DNA TGCAGTGCTAGATCCGGGACAGGGGGCATGTACGAGCAGTACTTC.